Each of the 15 T cell receptor beta chains below was sequenced from the same sample in a study of OX40 agonist ivuxolimab in advanced cancers. Data came from immunoSEQ multiplex PCR; TCRdb stores just in-frame clones and leaves some out. The table records 60,000 or so clones, around nine tenths of them present only once. Sequencing was performed on CD4+ or CD8+ T cells sorted from blood, taken in a trial of the OX40 agonist ivuxolimab. The source is an adult with an advanced solid tumor such as melanoma, head and neck, liver or kidney cancer.

V gene TRBV9 combines with J gene TRBJ1-2; D is possibly TRBD1 (5 bases). V lost 0 bases to trimming and J lost 5 bases, with 14 bases between them. Germline CDR1 is SGDLS and CDR2 is YYNGEE. This CDR3 comprises 15 residues. The CDR3 sequence is CASSVAQGAGYGYTF. The CDR3 region has the DNA TGTGCCAGCAGCGTAGCTCAGGGCGCTGGTTATGGCTACACCTTC.

V and J are TRBV9 and TRBJ1-4, with 10 bases fitting TRBD1. CDR3 length: 14 residues. Germline V gene sequence: CDR1 SGDLS, CDR2 YYNGEE. The V and J ends lost 0 bases and 8 bases, in that order; junction bases with no gene match: 1. The CDR3 DNA follows: TGTGCCAGCAGCGTAGGGACAGGGGGGGAAAAACTGTTTTTT. Protein product: CASSVGTGGEKLFF. Together with reference TRBV9 and TRBJ1-4, the CDR3 gives the full variable domain: DSGVTQTPKHLITATGQRVTLRCSPRSGDLSVYWYQQSLDQGLQFLIQYYNGEERAKGNILERFSAQQFPDLHSELNLSSLELGDSALYFCASSVGTGGEKLFFGSGTQLSVL.

The chain is built from TRBV27 and TRBJ2-1; 11 bases align to TRBD2. Germline V gene sequence: CDR1 MNHEY, CDR2 SMNVEV (reference sequence). The CDR3 has 18 residues. The V segment lost 7 bases and the J segment 4 bases; nucleotides outside the gene matches: 15. The CDR3 sequence is CASTKIPGLAVGYNEQFF. The CDR3 bases are TGTGCCAGCACGAAAATTCCGGGACTAGCGGTGGGTTACAATGAGCAGTTCTTC.

This clone has just a few counts. The rearrangement uses TRBV6-5 and TRBJ1-1; weak D call: TRBD1 (6 bases). Trimming shortened V by 6 bases and J by 1 base, and 12 bases separated the two germline ends. Germline values: CDR1 MNHEY, CDR2 SVGAGI. This CDR3 is built from 14 residues. The chain's CDR3 is CASRRQAKNTEAFF. DNA of the CDR3: TGTGCCAGCAGGCGACAGGCGAAGAACACTGAAGCTTTCTTT.

The chain carries TRBV28 and TRBJ2-7; tentatively, D is TRBD1 (6 bases). CDR1 is MDHEN and CDR2 is SYDVKM in the germline V gene. Trimming stripped 4 bases from V and 0 bases from J, with 13 bases between. The CDR3 runs 15 residues. CDR3 sequence: CASSSGQWSSYEQYF. CDR3 bases: TGTGCCAGCAGTTCCGGACAGTGGAGCTCCTACGAGCAGTACTTC.

Only a few counts were recorded for this clone. The sample contains more than one DNA sequence encoding this CDR3. The chain carries TRBV7-9 and TRBJ1-4; tentative D call: TRBD1 (5 bases). From germline, CDR1 is SEHNR and CDR2 FQNEAQ (reference sequence). The CDR3 has 14 residues. V shed 1 base and J shed 5 bases, with 8 bases lying between them. CDR3 sequence: CASSLDRQNEKLFF. For the CDR3, the DNA is TGTGCCAGCAGCTTAGACAGACAGAATGAAAAACTGTTTTTT.

This chain uses TRBV5-4 with TRBJ1-2, with D maybe TRBD1 (6 bases). V lost 4 bases and J lost 4, with 11 bases in between. The germline V gene encodes CDR1 SGHNT and CDR2 YYREEE (reference sequence). The CDR3 is 13 amino acids. CDR3 loop: CASSTPGAYGYTF. The CDR3 DNA sequence: TGTGCCAGCAGCACCCCAGGGGCCTATGGCTACACCTTC.

V is TRBV6-5 and J is TRBJ2-2; possible D gene TRBD1, 5 bases. Germline assignment: CDR1 MNHEY and CDR2 SVGAGI. The germline V and J ends were trimmed by 2 bases and 2 bases, with 9 bases remaining between them. The CDR3 runs to 15 residues. The CDR3 here is CASSYGWGNTGELFF. The CDR3 DNA reads as TGTGCCAGCAGTTACGGCTGGGGCAACACCGGGGAGCTGTTTTTT.

V is TRBV10-3 and J is TRBJ2-5, with a tentative D call TRBD1 (6 bases). V gave up 6 bases and J gave up 4 bases, with 9 bases separating them. Germline-derived CDR1 and CDR2 are ENHRY and SYGVKD. This CDR3 is 12 amino acids long. CDR3: CAIRQGGETQYF. CDR3 nucleotide sequence: TGTGCCATCAGACAGGGCGGAGAGACCCAGTACTTC.

V is TRBV4-1 and J is TRBJ2-5, with 9 nucleotides matching TRBD1. CDR3 length equals 15 residues. With 0 bases clipped from V and 5 bases from J, the junction kept 4 bases outside the gene matches. Germline lookup yields CDR1 MGHRA and CDR2 YSYEKL. The CDR3 coding sequence is TGCGCCAGCAGCCAAGACGGGACAGGGAGTGAGACCCAGTACTTC. Its translation is CASSQDGTGSETQYF.

The V and J genes are TRBV27 and TRBJ1-5, with TRBD1 matching over 10 bases. CDR3 length: 14 residues. J lost 7 bases, V lost 6 bases, and 6 bases had no gene match. Germline-derived CDR1 and CDR2 are MNHEY and SMNVEV (reference sequence). The chain's CDR3 is CASRPTGGGQPQHF. In DNA form, the CDR3 reads TGTGCCAGCAGACCGACAGGGGGCGGACAGCCCCAGCATTTT.

The V gene is TRBV5-1, the J gene TRBJ2-7; D ambiguous. V lost 0 bases and J lost 2, with 12 bases in between. Germline V gives CDR1 SGHRS, CDR2 YFSETQ. The CDR3 sequence is 15 residues long. In DNA form, the CDR3 reads TGCGCCAGCAGCTTGGCCAACGGGCCACCCTACGAGCAGTACTTC. It encodes CASSLANGPPYEQYF. Full variable domain (missing parts from reference TRBV5-1 and TRBJ2-7): KAGVTQTPRYLIKTRGQQVTLSCSPISGHRSVSWYQQTPGQGLQFLFEYFSETQRNKGNFPGRFSGRQFSNSRSEMNVSTLELGDSALYLCASSLANGPPYEQYFGPGTRLTVT.

This clone was recorded only once. CDR3 in amino acids: CASSPGIVSGYTF. The CDR3 coding sequence is TGTGCCAGCAGCCCCGGTATAGTGAGTGGCTACACCTTC. The chain links TRBV2 to TRBJ1-2, with D hard to call. This CDR3 has 13 amino acids. In germline, CDR1 is SNHLY, CDR2 FYNNEI. The V end was cut by 6 bases, the J end by 7 bases, with 15 bases between.

The J gene is TRBJ2-2, the V gene TRBV2; D is undetermined. Germline-derived CDR1 and CDR2 are SNHLY and FYNNEI. The V gene lost 2 bases and the J gene lost 3 bases, with 13 bases spanning the gap. The CDR3 consists of 16 residues. The CDR3 reads CASSESVASHTGELFF. CDR3 sequence (DNA): TGTGCCAGCAGTGAATCGGTGGCTAGTCACACCGGGGAGCTGTTTTTT. Filled out from reference TRBV2 and TRBJ2-2, the complete variable domain reads EPEVTQTPSHQVTQMGQEVILRCVPISNHLYFYWYRQILGQKVEFLVSFYNNEISEKSEIFDDQFSVERPDGSNFTLKIRSTKLEDSAMYFCASSESVASHTGELFFGEGSRLTVL.

The rearrangement uses TRBV27 and TRBJ2-6; D is unresolved. This CDR3 is 14 amino acids long. Germline V gene data show CDR1 as MNHEY and CDR2 as SMNVEV (reference sequence). V lost 7 bases and J 1 base, leaving 8 bases between the germline ends. Here the CDR3 reads CASKGASGANVLTF. The DNA for the CDR3 is TGTGCCAGCAAGGGTGCATCTGGGGCCAACGTCCTGACTTTC.